These 3 T cell receptor beta chains were all obtained from the same sample, sequenced in a study of T cells in Graves' hyperthyroidism and ophthalmopathy. Researchers amplified the TCR beta CDR3 regions from RNA transcripts. During a first-round RT-PCR of the TCR CDR3, the HTBI primer set was used. TCRdb processed the multiplex PCR reads anew with MiXCR; each CDR3 protein has one entry. The sample shows under 500,000 distinct CDR3 sequences, about 14% of them seen only once. The sample taken for sequencing was blood. These receptors originate from a man aged 50 to 60 with Graves' ophthalmopathy.

This clonotype has at least ten counts. The chain recombines TRBV11-2 with TRBJ2-1; tentatively, D is TRBD1 (6 bases). The CDR3 has 15 residues. V gave up 8 bases and J gave up 2 bases, with 16 bases separating them. CDR1 and CDR2 (germline): SGHAT, FQNNGV. In nucleotides, the CDR3 is TGTGCCAGCGGAGAGGACAGCCTACCCTACAATGAGCAGTTCTTC. Protein: CASGEDSLPYNEQFF.

This clonotype came up many times. V and J are TRBV20-1 and TRBJ2-1, with 16 bases fitting TRBD2. CDR3 length: 16 amino acids. The junction had 6 bases not matched to a gene; V was cut back by 6 bases and J by 4 bases. In germline, CDR1 is DFQATT, CDR2 SNEGSKA (reference sequence). CDR3 sequence reads: CSARGLAGGAYNEQFF. The CDR3 bases are TGCAGTGCCCGGGGACTAGCGGGAGGGGCATACAATGAGCAGTTCTTC.

The rearrangement uses TRBV7-2 and TRBJ2-6, with a possible D match to TRBD2 (6 bases). This CDR3 is 16 amino acids long. V was cut by 1 base and J by 2 bases, with 9 bases left in between. Germline CDR1 SGHTA, CDR2 FQGNSA. The CDR3 region has the DNA TGTGCCAGCAGCTTAGGGTGGGGGGCTGGGGCCAACGTCCTGACTTTC. Residues: CASSLGWGAGANVLTF.